This TCR beta chain was recovered during a study of T-cell reconstitution after alpha-beta-depleted transplantation in children. Study-wide results and limits: Where some patients showed high TCRbeta diversity at day 60, it came from recipient T cells and thymic progenitors that had survived. Among T cells one year after transplant, newly produced cells accounted for most counts and diversity. In patients about two months after transplant, alpha-beta T cells reportedly arose from several hundred expanded graft clones.

This clonotype was observed at least ten times. Its antigen is not identified. The CDR3 consists of 16 residues. Germline V gene lookup returns CDR1 DFQATT and CDR2 SNEGSKA (reference sequence). The ends lost 7 bases at V and 4 bases at J; junction bases unmatched: 13. A TCRbeta library incorporating unique molecular identifiers was prepared. TCRdb reanalysed the PCR reads using MiXCR and keeps one entry per CDR3 protein. Of fewer than 250,000 distinct CDR3 sequences in the sample, roughly 8% were seen once. The TCR originated in a male patient younger than 18 who had a stem cell transplant for acute lymphoblastic leukemia, so the T cells may come from the graft donor. The chain combines TRBV20-1 with TRBJ2-5; 12 bases map to TRBD2. The source material was PBMCs, mostly from graft donor cells, sampled 180 days after TCRalphabeta/CD19-depleted stem cell transplant. In DNA, the CDR3 is TGCAGTGGACTCCCGACTAGCGGGAGAGGGGGAGAGACCCAGTACTTC. This codes for CSGLPTSGRGGETQYF.